The rows below give T cell receptor beta chains drawn from one sample of a study of T-cell memory formation after mild COVID-19. One entry per CDR3 protein, called by TCRdb with MiXCR from the 5' RACE reads. The data contain fewer than 450,000 distinct CDR3 sequences, under 25% of them singletons. Sample: PBMCs or a T cell subset sorted from them (not recorded which). Source of these receptors: an adult woman who had mild COVID-19 (a few samples of this study predate the infection). Cell type and time point are not known. Each CDR3 is given without its conserved first and last residue.

V gene: TRBV10-3
J gene: TRBJ1-5
CDR3 protein: AITDSNQPQH

V gene: TRBV12-3/TRBV12-4
J gene: TRBJ1-1
CDR3 protein: ASSLVQPTTEAF

V gene: TRBV5-1
J gene: TRBJ1-1
CDR3 protein: ACRPGQNTEAF

V gene: TRBV10-3
J gene: TRBJ2-3
CDR3 protein: AISESRTGADTQY

V gene: TRBV28
J gene: TRBJ2-3
CDR3 protein: ASRGVSDTQY

V gene: TRBV10-3
J gene: TRBJ2-3
CDR3 protein: AISEVLGTGGDTDTQY

V gene: TRBV7-2
J gene: TRBJ2-2
CDR3 protein: ASNMGGTGELF

V gene: TRBV12-3/TRBV12-4
J gene: TRBJ2-7
CDR3 protein: ASTKTTNYEQY

V gene: TRBV12-3/TRBV12-4
J gene: TRBJ1-1
CDR3 protein: ASSVTWTGLTEAF

V gene: TRBV5-1
J gene: TRBJ1-2
CDR3 protein: ASSQAEINAEVGYT

V gene: TRBV5-1
J gene: TRBJ1-1
CDR3 protein: ASSLVVSGSGDEAF

V gene: TRBV7-2
J gene: TRBJ1-5
CDR3 protein: ASSLRGSNQPQH

V gene: TRBV7-2
J gene: TRBJ1-6
CDR3 protein: ASSFGGGSPLH

V gene: TRBV9
J gene: TRBJ2-7
CDR3 protein: ASSTVGTSYEQY

V gene: TRBV4-1
J gene: TRBJ2-1
CDR3 protein: ASSQAPGQGAPNRGEQF

V gene: TRBV7-9
J gene: TRBJ2-7
CDR3 protein: ASSFGNGDGLY

V gene: TRBV7-2
J gene: TRBJ1-2
CDR3 protein: ASSLMQGVYYGYT